This T cell receptor beta chain derives from a study of T cells in Graves' hyperthyroidism and ophthalmopathy. On the study more broadly: Any treatment followed the collection of peripheral blood at initial diagnosis.

The CDR3 regions of TCR beta were amplified from RNA transcripts. When the TCR CDR3 underwent first-round RT-PCR, the HTBI primer set was used. MiXCR, run by TCRdb on the multiplex PCR reads, gives a single entry per CDR3 protein. The data hold approximately 300,000 distinct CDR3 sequences, with around a sixth observed a single time. The V end was cut by 4 bases, the J end by 2 bases, with 14 bases between. The germline gives CDR1 GTSNPN, CDR2 SVGIG (reference sequence). CDR3 length: 14 residues. Researchers barred patients who had uncontrolled infection, other autoimmune disease, pregnancy or lactation. The authors took PBMCs from 10 ml fresh peripheral blood. Study-level points and caveats: Ophthalmopathy was predicted by the model a median of roughly 6.6 months ahead of onset.

This clonotype was detected ten times or more. Its specificity is unknown. The rearrangement joins TRBV30 to TRBJ1-1; D unclear. Sample: blood. The TCR sequence derives from a man aged 30 to 39 with Graves' hyperthyroidism. CDR3 in amino acids: CAWTKREANTEAFF. CDR3 in DNA: TGTGCCTGGACCAAACGGGAGGCAAACACTGAAGCTTTCTTT.